This TCR beta chain was obtained from a study of T-cell reconstitution after alpha-beta-depleted transplantation in children. The CDR3 is 15 amino acids. The germline V and J ends were trimmed by 5 bases and 1 base, with 11 bases remaining between them. Germline loops: CDR1 KGHDR, CDR2 SFDVKD. In this sample, this clonotype turned up a few times. The library targeted TCRbeta and was prepared with unique molecular identifiers. Each CDR3 protein is one row after TCRdb ran MiXCR on the PCR reads. This table holds fewer than 700,000 distinct CDR3 sequences, about an eighth found once. This sample comprised PBMCs, mostly from graft donor cells, obtained 360 days after TCRalphabeta/CD19-depleted stem cell transplant. The clonotype comes from a male patient younger than 18 who had a stem cell transplant for acute myeloid leukemia, so the T cells may come from the graft donor. The chain recombines TRBV24-1 with TRBJ2-1, with D perhaps assigned TRBD1 or TRBD2 (5 bases each). CDR3 sequence (DNA): TGTGCCACCAGTGGCCGCGAGGGGTCCTACAATGAGCAGTTCTTC. It encodes CATSGREGSYNEQFF.